The present entry profiles one T cell receptor (beta chain) with its context. This specimen comes from a study of T cells in Graves' hyperthyroidism and ophthalmopathy. The germline CDR1 and CDR2 sequences are KGHDR and SFDVKD. The V segment lost 5 bases and the J segment 6 bases; nucleotides outside the gene matches: 6. The CDR3 runs to 14 residues. The investigators amplified TCR beta CDR3 regions from RNA transcripts. The HTBI primer set served for first-round RT-PCR of the TCR CDR3. TCRdb reprocessed the multiplex PCR reads with MiXCR, giving one entry per CDR3 protein. The sample records some 600,000 distinct CDR3 sequences, about 45% being singletons. No ophthalmopathy progression within 18 months constituted stable Graves' hyperthyroidism.

The sequenced sample was peripheral blood or thyroid tissue (not recorded which). The receptor comes from a woman between 18 and 29 years old with Graves' hyperthyroidism. V usage is TRBV24-1 and J usage is TRBJ1-2; 9 bases are shared with TRBD1. The DNA of the CDR3 is TGTGCCACCAGTGCGACAGGGGGTTCGGATGGCTACACCTTC. Translating it yields CATSATGGSDGYTF.